This T cell receptor beta chain originates from a study of spatial heterogeneity in lung cancer. Study as a whole: Beta-chain sequences were consistently detected more often than alpha-chain sequences.

Study-level findings and limits: Estimates put coverage of tumor T cells about 7.4% for alpha and 13% for beta chains. Intratumoral expanded alpha and beta TCR counts were found to track tumor mutation counts.

TCRdb passed the 5' RACE reads through MiXCR, listing each CDR3 protein once. The table has around 20,000 distinct CDR3 sequences, roughly 5% seen once. As to time point: sample taken at primary tumor resection. Samples were obtained from more than 70 donors, all untreated early-stage non-small cell lung cancer patients. Frozen PBMC, nontumor lung or tumor provided whole RNA, which was sequenced unsorted. This clonotype has at least ten counts. Its matching antigen is unknown. The library was built for alpha chains, so this beta chain is an off-target read and its size means little. This CDR3 region has 16 residues. V dropped 1 base and J dropped 11; count of bases not matched to a gene: 14. CDR1 is SGHVS and CDR2 is FQNEAQ in the germline V gene.

The sample in question was lung tumor tissue, obtained at surgery. The sequence was collected from a female donor with early-stage non-small cell lung cancer. The gene calls are TRBV7-8 and TRBJ2-1; 7 bases agree with TRBD1. This CDR3 reads CASSLVGNGQDGKQFF. CDR3 nucleotide sequence: TGTGCCAGCAGCTTAGTGGGTAATGGACAGGATGGAAAGCAGTTCTTC.